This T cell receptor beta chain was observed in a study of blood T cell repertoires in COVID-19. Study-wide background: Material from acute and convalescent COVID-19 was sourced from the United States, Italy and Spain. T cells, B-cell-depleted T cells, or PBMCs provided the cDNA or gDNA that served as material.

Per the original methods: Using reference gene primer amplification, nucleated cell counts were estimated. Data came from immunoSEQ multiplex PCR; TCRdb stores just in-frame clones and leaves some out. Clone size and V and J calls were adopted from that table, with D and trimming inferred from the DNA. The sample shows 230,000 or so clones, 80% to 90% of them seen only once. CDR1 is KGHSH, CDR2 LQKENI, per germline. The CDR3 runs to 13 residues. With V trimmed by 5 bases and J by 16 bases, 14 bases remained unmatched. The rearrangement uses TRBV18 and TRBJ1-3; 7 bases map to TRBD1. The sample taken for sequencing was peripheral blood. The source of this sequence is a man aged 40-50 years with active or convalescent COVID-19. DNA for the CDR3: TGTGCCAGCTCATCAGACCTCTCGCGGGACAGCTATTTT. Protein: CASSSDLSRDSYF.